Listed below are T cell receptor beta chains from one sample, sequenced in a study of shared clonotypes between healthy human individuals. Using immunoSEQ multiplex PCR, the repertoire was profiled, and TCRdb retains in-frame clones only, with some absent. The sample records about 2 million clones, about 95% being singletons. Sequences were obtained from naive CD8+ T cells sorted from blood. The source is a young man in good health. Both conserved end residues are part of each CDR3. A D gene is named only where the DNA matches it firmly. The size entry is marked missing in some rows and otherwise reads once, few, many or a size class.

d_gene	abundance	v_gene	j_gene	CDR3aa	CDR3nt
TRBD2	-	TRBV11-2	TRBJ2-3	CASSFERGDTQYF	TGTGCCAGCAGCTTTGAGCGGGGAGATACGCAGTATTTT
-	-	TRBV11-2	TRBJ2-3	CASSLVPGTDTDTQYF	TGTGCCAGCAGCTTAGTGCCGGGAACAGATACAGATACGCAGTATTTT
-	once	TRBV29-1	TRBJ2-3	CSVPGAGTDTQYF	TGCAGCGTGCCGGGGGCGGGCACAGATACGCAGTATTTT
-	-	TRBV6-1	TRBJ2-1	CASSEVDYNEQFF	TGTGCCAGCAGTGAGGTGGACTACAATGAGCAGTTCTTC
TRBD1	once	TRBV7-9	TRBJ2-5	CASSLVGQGVETQYF	TGTGCCAGCAGCTTAGTGGGACAGGGGGTAGAGACCCAGTACTTC
-	once	TRBV27	TRBJ2-7	CASSLYASSYEQYF	TGTGCCAGCAGTTTATACGCCAGCTCCTACGAGCAGTACTTC
-	-	TRBV6-1	TRBJ1-2	CASSGAGKASYTF	TGTGCCAGCAGTGGCGCCGGCAAGGCTAGCTACACCTTC
-	-	TRBV5-4	TRBJ2-5	CASSFEGSYQETQYF	TGTGCCAGCAGCTTCGAGGGTTCGTACCAAGAGACCCAGTACTTC
TRBD1	-	TRBV9	TRBJ2-2	CASSDGTGTYTGELFF	TGTGCCAGCAGCGATGGGACAGGGACATACACCGGGGAGCTGTTTTTT
-	-	TRBV4-1	TRBJ2-7	CASSQEGWATYEQYF	TGCGCCAGCAGCCAAGAGGGGTGGGCAACCTACGAGCAGTACTTC
-	-	TRBV6-6	TRBJ2-5	CASQGAGEETQYF	TGTGCCAGCCAAGGGGCAGGGGAAGAGACCCAGTACTTC
TRBD1	-	TRBV5-4	TRBJ1-2	CASSLAEGAVNYGYTF	TGTGCCAGCAGCTTGGCCGAGGGGGCAGTTAACTATGGCTACACCTTC
TRBD2	-	TRBV7-6	TRBJ2-3	CASSPGLAGDTQYF	TGTGCCAGCAGCCCAGGACTAGCGGGCGATACGCAGTATTTT
TRBD1	-	TRBV7-9	TRBJ2-1	CASSFLGGTYNEQFF	TGTGCCAGCAGCTTTTTAGGGGGCACTTACAATGAGCAGTTCTTC
-	-	TRBV13	TRBJ1-4	CASSLESNEKLFF	TGTGCCAGCAGCTTGGAGTCTAATGAAAAACTGTTTTTT
-	-	TRBV6-6	TRBJ2-7	CASSYIGQSYEQYF	TGTGCCAGCAGTTACATCGGTCAGTCCTACGAGCAGTACTTC
TRBD2	-	TRBV6-5	TRBJ2-5	CASSPSGLAGETQYF	TGTGCCAGCAGCCCCTCAGGGTTAGCGGGAGAGACCCAGTACTTC
-	-	TRBV2	TRBJ2-7	CASRSLELTEYEQYF	TGTGCCAGCAGGTCGCTGGAACTAACGGAATACGAGCAGTACTTC
-	-	TRBV27	TRBJ2-1	CASSPFGGSYNEQFF	TGTGCCAGCAGTCCTTTCGGGGGCTCCTACAATGAGCAGTTCTTC
-	-	TRBV28	TRBJ2-7	CASSPPTGAYEQYF	TGTGCCAGCAGCCCCCCCACAGGCGCCTACGAGCAGTACTTC
-	-	TRBV29-1	TRBJ1-1	CSVAGREGSMNTEAFF	TGCAGCGTTGCGGGGAGGGAGGGAAGCATGAACACTGAAGCTTTCTTT
-	once	TRBV4-3	TRBJ2-7	CASSQDLAVNEQYF	TGCGCCAGCAGCCAAGATCTCGCGGTCAACGAGCAGTACTTC
-	once	TRBV5-4	TRBJ1-2	CASSLVLGIDGYTF	TGTGCCAGCAGCTTGGTGCTGGGGATCGATGGCTACACCTTC
TRBD2	-	TRBV4-1	TRBJ2-3	CASSQDPSGGTAIPTDTQYF	TGCGCCAGCAGCCAAGATCCAAGCGGGGGGACCGCGATCCCCACAGATACGCAGTATTTT